A single sample is the source of the 10 T cell receptor beta chains below, sequenced in a study of T cell responses to AZD1222 COVID-19 vaccine. The method was immunoSEQ multiplex PCR; TCRdb's version includes in-frame clones alone and lacks a portion of them. The table lists roughly 160,000 clones, around 88% of them singletons. The sample was peripheral blood, taken 28 days after the second AZD1222 dose. The receptors were gathered from an adult who received the AZD1222 COVID-19 vaccine.

CDR3 sequence: CASSSGGRGDYGYTF. In DNA form, the CDR3 reads TGTGCCAGCAGCTCTGGCGGCAGGGGTGACTATGGCTACACCTTC. The chain uses TRBV3-1 (or the pseudogene TRBV3-2) and TRBJ1-2, with a weak D call TRBD1 (6 bases). The germline V gene encodes CDR1 LGHDT and CDR2 YNNKEL (reference sequence). This CDR3 comprises 15 residues. With 5 bases removed from V and 3 bases from J, the gap between germline ends came to 16 bases.

V and J are TRBV5-6 and TRBJ2-3; 15 bases agree with TRBD2. Germline trimming cut 2 bases from V and 6 bases from J; bases unmatched to any gene: 4. Germline assignment: CDR1 SGHDT and CDR2 YYEEEE. The CDR3 is made up of 16 amino acids. The DNA for the CDR3 is TGTGCCAGCAGCTTCGGGACTAGCGGGGGGACGGATACGCAGTATTTT. This translates into CASSFGTSGGTDTQYF.

On this clone: Other DNA variants within this sample encode the same CDR3. The chain links TRBV25-1 to TRBJ2-7; the D is unclear. Trimming pared 4 bases from V and 4 bases from J, leaving 8 bases between. The CDR3 covers 12 residues. From germline, CDR1 is MGHDK and CDR2 SYGVNS. The CDR3 protein is CASSVGSYEQYF. DNA for the CDR3: TGTGCCAGCAGTGTTGGAAGTTACGAGCAGTACTTC.

The V gene is TRBV30, the J gene TRBJ2-3; 8 bases align to TRBD2. There are 15 residues in the CDR3. From germline, CDR1 is GTSNPN and CDR2 SVGIG (reference sequence). V was clipped by 3 bases and J by 2 bases; unmatched bases: 7. This chain's CDR3 is CAWRHAGGATDTQYF. The CDR3, as DNA: TGTGCCTGGAGACATGCCGGGGGGGCCACAGATACGCAGTATTTT.

In its sample, this clone was seen once. The J gene is TRBJ1-2, the V gene TRBV29-1; D unresolved. Germline CDR1 reads SQVTM; CDR2 reads ANQGSEA. Trimming left V 0 bases short and J 4 bases short, with 12 bases between. The CDR3 consists of 14 residues. For the CDR3, the DNA is TGCAGCGTTGAAGATCCCGGCAGACCCTATGGCTACACCTTC. It encodes CSVEDPGRPYGYTF.

The DNA of the CDR3 is TGCAGCGTCGCCATGGGTGAAAAACTGTTTTTT. It is translated as CSVAMGEKLFF. The chain combines TRBV29-1 with TRBJ1-4; D uncertain. CDR1 is SQVTM and CDR2 is ANQGSEA in the germline V gene. V was cut by 6 bases and J by 7 bases, with 9 bases left in between. The CDR3 runs to 11 residues. Full variable domain (outside the CDR3, taken from reference TRBV29-1 and TRBJ1-4): SAVISQKPSRDICQRGTSLTIQCQVDSQVTMMFWYRQQPGQSLTLIATANQGSEATYESGFVIDKFPISRPNLTFSTLTVSNMSPEDSSIYLCSVAMGEKLFFGSGTQLSVL.

DNA of the CDR3: TGTGGGAGCGGGTCCGGGGCAAGAGGCTACACCTTC. It encodes CGSGSGARGYTF. The chain is built from TRBV2 and TRBJ1-2; D perhaps matches TRBD1 (5 bases). The CDR3 is made up of 12 amino acids. Germline V gives CDR1 SNHLY, CDR2 FYNNEI.

V usage is TRBV6-1 and J usage is TRBJ2-7; maybe TRBD1 (5 bases). The CDR3 extends over 13 amino acids. Germline CDR1 MNHNS, CDR2 SASEGT. Trimming took 3 bases from V and 3 from J, leaving 9 bases between them. This chain's CDR3 is CASSETESYEQYF. The DNA of the CDR3 is TGTGCCAGCAGTGAGACAGAGAGCTACGAGCAGTACTTC.

The rearrangement uses TRBV7-9 and TRBJ2-3; D tentatively fits TRBD1 or TRBD2 (5 bases each). The V end was cut by 2 bases, the J end by 5 bases, with 11 bases between. Germline V gene data show CDR1 as SEHNR and CDR2 as FQNEAQ (reference sequence). The CDR3 spans 14 residues. CDR3 loop: CASSLLLRGDTQYF. The CDR3 nucleotides are TGTGCCAGCAGCTTACTCCTGAGGGGAGATACGCAGTATTTT.

This clone was seen once. V and J are TRBV2 and TRBJ1-5; a possible D gene is TRBD1 (6 bases). This CDR3 is built from 14 residues. Germline lookup yields CDR1 SNHLY and CDR2 FYNNEI. Between the trimmed V and J ends, which lost 8 bases and 3 bases, there was a span of 14 bases. CDR3 nucleotides: TGTGCCAGCGGGAGTCAGGGGCTCAATCAGCCCCAGCATTTT. Encoded protein: CASGSQGLNQPQHF.